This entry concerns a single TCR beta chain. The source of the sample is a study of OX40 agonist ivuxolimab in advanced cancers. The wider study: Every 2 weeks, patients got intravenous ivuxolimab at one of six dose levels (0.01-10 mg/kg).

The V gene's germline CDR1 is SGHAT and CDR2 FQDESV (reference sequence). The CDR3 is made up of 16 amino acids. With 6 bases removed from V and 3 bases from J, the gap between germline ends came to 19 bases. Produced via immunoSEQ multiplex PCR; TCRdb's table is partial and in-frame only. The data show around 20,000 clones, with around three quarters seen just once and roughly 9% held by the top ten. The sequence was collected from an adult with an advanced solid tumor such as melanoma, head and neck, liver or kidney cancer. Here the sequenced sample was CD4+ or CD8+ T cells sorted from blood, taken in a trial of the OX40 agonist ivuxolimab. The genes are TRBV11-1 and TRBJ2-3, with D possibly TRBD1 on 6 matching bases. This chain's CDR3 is CASRDLRKGGTDTQYF. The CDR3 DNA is TGTGCCAGCAGGGACCTCCGGAAAGGGGGTACAGATACGCAGTATTTT.